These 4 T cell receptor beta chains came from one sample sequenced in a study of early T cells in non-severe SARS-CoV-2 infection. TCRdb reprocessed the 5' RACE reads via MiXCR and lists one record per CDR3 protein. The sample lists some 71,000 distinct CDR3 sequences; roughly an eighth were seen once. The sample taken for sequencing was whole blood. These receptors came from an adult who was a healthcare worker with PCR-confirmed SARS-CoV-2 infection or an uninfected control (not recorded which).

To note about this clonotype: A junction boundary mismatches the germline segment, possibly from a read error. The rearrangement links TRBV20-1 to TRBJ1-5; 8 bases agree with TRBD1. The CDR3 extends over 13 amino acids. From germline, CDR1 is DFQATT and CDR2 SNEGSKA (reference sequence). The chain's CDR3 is CSARAGGKQPQHF. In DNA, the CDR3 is TGCAGTGCTAGGGCAGGGGGCAAGCAGCCCCAGCATTTT.

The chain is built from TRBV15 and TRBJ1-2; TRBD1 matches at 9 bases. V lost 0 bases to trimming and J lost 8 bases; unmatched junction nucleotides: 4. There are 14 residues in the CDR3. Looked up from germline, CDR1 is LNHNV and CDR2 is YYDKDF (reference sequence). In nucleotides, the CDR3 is TGTGCCACCAGCAGAGATCGGGACAGGGACGGCTACACCTTC. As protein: CATSRDRDRDGYTF. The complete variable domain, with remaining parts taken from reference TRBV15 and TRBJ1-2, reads DAMVIQNPRYQVTQFGKPVTLSCSQTLNHNVMYWYQQKSSQAPKLLFHYYDKDFNNEADTPDNFQSRRPNTSFCFLDIRSPGLGDTAMYLCATSRDRDRDGYTFGSGTRLTVV.

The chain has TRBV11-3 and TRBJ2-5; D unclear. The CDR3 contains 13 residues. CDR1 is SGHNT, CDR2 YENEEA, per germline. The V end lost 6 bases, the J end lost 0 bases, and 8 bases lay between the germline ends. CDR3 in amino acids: CASSRMYQETQYF. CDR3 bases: TGTGCCAGCAGTAGGATGTACCAAGAGACCCAGTACTTC.

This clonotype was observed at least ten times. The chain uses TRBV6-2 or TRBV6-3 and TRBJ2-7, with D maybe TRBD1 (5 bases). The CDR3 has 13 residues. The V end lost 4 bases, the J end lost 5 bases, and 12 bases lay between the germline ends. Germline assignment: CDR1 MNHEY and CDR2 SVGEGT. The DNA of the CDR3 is TGTGCCAGCAGTTCCCAGGGTTTCAACGAGCAGTACTTC. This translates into CASSSQGFNEQYF.